There are a few counts of the clone carrying this T cell receptor beta chain. The sequenced template was cDNA made from the entire isolated RNA. Profiled with immunoSEQ multiplex PCR; TCRdb holds only in-frame clones, not every one. The sample contains about 900,000 clones, 15% to 20% of which appear only once. This entry comes from a study of beta chain features in type 1 diabetes. It was via CD45RO/CCR7/CD25/CD127/CD95/CD27 that CD4+ naive, central memory, regulatory and stem cell-like memory cells were sorted. The length of the CDR3 is 20 residues. V lost 2 bases, J lost 0 bases, and 11 bases stayed unmatched. Per germline, CDR1 SGHNT and CDR2 YYREEE (reference sequence).

This sequence was found in a woman between 18 and 29 years old in good health. This chain joins TRBV5-4 and TRBJ2-1; 13 nucleotides line up with TRBD2. Sequenced material: naive CD4+ T cells from blood. CDR3 coding DNA: TGTGCCAGCAGCTTTAGACGGACTAGCGGGAGTTCTCTCTCCTACAATGAGCAGTTCTTC. It encodes CASSFRRTSGSSLSYNEQFF. Using reference TRBV5-4 and TRBJ2-1 for the parts outside the CDR3, the full variable domain is ETGVTQSPTHLIKTRGQQVTLRCSSQSGHNTVSWYQQALGQGPQFIFQYYREEENGRGNFPPRFSGLQFPNYSSELNVNALELDDSALYLCASSFRRTSGSSLSYNEQFFGPGTRLTVL.